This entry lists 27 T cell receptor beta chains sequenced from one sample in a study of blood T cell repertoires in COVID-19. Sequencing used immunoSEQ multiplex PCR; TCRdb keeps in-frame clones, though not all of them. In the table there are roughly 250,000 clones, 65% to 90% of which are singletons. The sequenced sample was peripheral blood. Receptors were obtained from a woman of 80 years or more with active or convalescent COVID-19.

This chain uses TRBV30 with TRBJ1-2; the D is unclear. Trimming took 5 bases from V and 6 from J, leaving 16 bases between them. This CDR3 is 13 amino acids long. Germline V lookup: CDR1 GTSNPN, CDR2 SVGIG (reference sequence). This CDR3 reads CAWAPGFWDGYTF. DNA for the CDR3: TGTGCCTGGGCCCCCGGGTTCTGGGATGGCTACACCTTC.

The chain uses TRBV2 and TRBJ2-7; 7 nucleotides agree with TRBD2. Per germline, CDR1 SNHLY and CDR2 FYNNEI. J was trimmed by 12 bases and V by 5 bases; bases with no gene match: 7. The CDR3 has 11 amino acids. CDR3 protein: CASSLAEPSYF. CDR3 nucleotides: TGTGCCAGCAGTCTAGCGGAGCCCTCGTACTTC.

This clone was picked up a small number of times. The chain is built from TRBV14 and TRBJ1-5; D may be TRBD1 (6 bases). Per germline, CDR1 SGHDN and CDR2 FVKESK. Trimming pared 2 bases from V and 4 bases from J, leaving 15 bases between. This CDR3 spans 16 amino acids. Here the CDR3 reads CASSQTPDRQNQPQHF. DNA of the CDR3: TGTGCCAGCAGCCAAACACCAGACAGGCAAAATCAGCCCCAGCATTTT.

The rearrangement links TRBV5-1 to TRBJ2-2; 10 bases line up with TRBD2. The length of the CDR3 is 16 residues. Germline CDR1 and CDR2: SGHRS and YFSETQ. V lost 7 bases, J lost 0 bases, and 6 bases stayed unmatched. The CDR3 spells CASSPLAGTNTGELFF. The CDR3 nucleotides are TGCGCCAGCTCACCACTAGCGGGGACGAACACCGGGGAGCTGTTTTTT. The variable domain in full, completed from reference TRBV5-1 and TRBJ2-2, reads KAGVTQTPRYLIKTRGQQVTLSCSPISGHRSVSWYQQTPGQGLQFLFEYFSETQRNKGNFPGRFSGRQFSNSRSEMNVSTLELGDSALYLCASSPLAGTNTGELFFGEGSRLTVL.

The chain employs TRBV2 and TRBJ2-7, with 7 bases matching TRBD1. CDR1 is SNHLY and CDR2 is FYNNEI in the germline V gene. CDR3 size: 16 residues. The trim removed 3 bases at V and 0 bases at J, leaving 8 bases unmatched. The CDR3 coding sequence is TGTGCCAGCAGTGATAACGGACAGGTATCCTCCTACGAGCAGTACTTC. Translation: CASSDNGQVSSYEQYF.

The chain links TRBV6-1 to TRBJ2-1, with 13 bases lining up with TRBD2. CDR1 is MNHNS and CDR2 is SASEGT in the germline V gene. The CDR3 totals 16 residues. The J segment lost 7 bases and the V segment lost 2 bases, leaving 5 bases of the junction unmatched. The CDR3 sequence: CASSERTSGSQNEQFF. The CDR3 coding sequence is TGTGCCAGCAGTGAAAGGACTAGCGGGAGTCAAAATGAGCAGTTCTTC.

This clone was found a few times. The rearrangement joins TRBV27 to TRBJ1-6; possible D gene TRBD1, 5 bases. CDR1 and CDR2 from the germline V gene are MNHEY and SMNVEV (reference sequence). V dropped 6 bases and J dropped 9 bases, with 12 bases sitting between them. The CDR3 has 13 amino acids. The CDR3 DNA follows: TGTGCCAGCAGAGACAGTCCGAGTTCACCCCTCCACTTT. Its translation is CASRDSPSSPLHF.

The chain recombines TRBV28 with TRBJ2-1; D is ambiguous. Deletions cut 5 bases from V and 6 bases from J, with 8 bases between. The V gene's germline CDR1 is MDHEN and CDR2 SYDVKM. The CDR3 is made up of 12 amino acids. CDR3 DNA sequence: TGTGCCAGCAGTCCAGAATCCAATGAGCAGTTCTTC. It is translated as CASSPESNEQFF.

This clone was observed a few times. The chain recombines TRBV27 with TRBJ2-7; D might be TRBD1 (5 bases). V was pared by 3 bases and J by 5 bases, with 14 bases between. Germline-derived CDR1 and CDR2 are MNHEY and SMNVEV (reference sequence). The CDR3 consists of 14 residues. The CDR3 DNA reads TGTGCCAGCAGTTTGTCAGGGCCTATGGACGAGCAGTACTTC. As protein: CASSLSGPMDEQYF.

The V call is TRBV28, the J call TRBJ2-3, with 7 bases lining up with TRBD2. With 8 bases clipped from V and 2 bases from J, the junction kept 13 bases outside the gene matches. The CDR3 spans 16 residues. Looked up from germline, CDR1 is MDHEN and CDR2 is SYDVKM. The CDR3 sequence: CASALGGAGPTDTQYF. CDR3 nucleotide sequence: TGTGCCAGCGCACTTGGGGGAGCGGGACCCACAGATACGCAGTATTTT.

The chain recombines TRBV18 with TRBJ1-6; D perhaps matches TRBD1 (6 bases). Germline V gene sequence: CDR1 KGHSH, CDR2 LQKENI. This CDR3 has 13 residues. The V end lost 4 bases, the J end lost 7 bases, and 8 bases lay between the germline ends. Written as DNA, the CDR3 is TGTGCCAGCTCACGCGACAGGAATTCACCCCTCCACTTT. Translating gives CASSRDRNSPLHF.

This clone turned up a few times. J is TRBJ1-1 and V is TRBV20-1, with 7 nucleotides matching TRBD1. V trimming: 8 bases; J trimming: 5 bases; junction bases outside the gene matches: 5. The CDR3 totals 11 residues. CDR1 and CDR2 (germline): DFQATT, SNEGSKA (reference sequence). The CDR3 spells CSTTGVTEAFF. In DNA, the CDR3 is TGCAGTACTACAGGGGTTACTGAAGCTTTCTTT.

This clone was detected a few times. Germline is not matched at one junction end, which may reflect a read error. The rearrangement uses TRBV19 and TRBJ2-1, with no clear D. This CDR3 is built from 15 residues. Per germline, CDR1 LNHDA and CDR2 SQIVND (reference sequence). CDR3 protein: CASSTVVRTYNEQFF. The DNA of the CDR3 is TGTGCCAGCAGTACCGTAGTCAGGACCTACAATGAGCAGTTCTTC. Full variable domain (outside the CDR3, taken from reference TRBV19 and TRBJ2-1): DGGITQSPKYLFRKEGQNVTLSCEQNLNHDAMYWYRQDPGQGLRLIYYSQIVNDFQKGDIAEGYSVSREKKESFPLTVTSAQKNPTAFYLCASSTVVRTYNEQFFGPGTRLTVL.

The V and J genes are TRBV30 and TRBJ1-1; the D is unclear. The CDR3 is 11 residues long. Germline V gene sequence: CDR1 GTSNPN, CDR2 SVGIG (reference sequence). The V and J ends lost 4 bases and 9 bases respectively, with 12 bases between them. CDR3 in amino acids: CAWKSPGKAFF. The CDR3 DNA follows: TGTGCCTGGAAAAGCCCGGGGAAAGCTTTCTTT.

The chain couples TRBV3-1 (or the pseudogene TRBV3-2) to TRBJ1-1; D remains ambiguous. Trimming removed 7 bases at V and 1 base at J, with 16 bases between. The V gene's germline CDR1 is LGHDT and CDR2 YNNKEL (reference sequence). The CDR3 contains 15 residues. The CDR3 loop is CASKYGDTANTEAFF. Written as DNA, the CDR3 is TGTGCCAGCAAATACGGGGATACGGCGAACACTGAAGCTTTCTTT.

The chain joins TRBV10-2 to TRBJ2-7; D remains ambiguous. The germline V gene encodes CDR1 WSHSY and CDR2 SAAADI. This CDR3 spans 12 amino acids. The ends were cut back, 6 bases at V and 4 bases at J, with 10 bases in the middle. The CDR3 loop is CASSAQWYEQYF. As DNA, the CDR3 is TGCGCCAGCAGCGCCCAGTGGTACGAGCAGTACTTC.

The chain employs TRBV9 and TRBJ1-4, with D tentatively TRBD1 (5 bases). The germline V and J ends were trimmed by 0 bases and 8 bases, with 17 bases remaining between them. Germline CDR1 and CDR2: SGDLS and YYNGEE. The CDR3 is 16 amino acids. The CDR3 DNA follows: TGTGCCAGCAGCGTAGTGTTGGAGAGGGGAGGGGAAAAACTGTTTTTT. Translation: CASSVVLERGGEKLFF.

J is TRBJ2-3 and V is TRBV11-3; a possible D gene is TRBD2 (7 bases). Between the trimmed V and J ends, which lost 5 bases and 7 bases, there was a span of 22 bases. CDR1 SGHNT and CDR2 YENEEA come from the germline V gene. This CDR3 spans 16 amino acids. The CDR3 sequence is CASSHRGAGLQNTQYF. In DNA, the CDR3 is TGTGCCAGCAGCCATCGGGGGGCGGGGTTACAAAATACGCAGTATTTT. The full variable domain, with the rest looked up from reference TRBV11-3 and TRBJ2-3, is EAGVVQSPRYKIIEKKQPVAFWCNPISGHNTLYWYLQNLGQGPELLIRYENEEAVDDSQLPKDRFSAERLKGVDSTLKIQPAELGDSAVYLCASSHRGAGLQNTQYFGPGTRLTVL.

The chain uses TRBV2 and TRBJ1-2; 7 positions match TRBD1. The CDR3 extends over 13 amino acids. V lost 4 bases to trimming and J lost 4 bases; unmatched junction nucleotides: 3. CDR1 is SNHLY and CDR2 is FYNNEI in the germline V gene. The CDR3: CASSGGQLYGYTF. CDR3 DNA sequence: TGTGCCAGCAGTGGGGGACAGCTCTATGGCTACACCTTC.

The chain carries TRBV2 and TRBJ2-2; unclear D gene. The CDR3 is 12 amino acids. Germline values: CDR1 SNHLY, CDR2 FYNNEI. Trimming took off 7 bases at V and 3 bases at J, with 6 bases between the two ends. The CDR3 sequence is CASTRDTGELFF. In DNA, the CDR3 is TGTGCCAGCACGAGAGACACCGGGGAGCTGTTTTTT.

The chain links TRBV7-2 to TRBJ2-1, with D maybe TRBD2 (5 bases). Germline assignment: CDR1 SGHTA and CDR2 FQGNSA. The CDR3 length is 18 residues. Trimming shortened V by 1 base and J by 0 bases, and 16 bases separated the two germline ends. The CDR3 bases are TGTGCCAGCAGCTTAGAACGTCTGTCGGGGATCTCCTACAATGAGCAGTTCTTC. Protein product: CASSLERLSGISYNEQFF. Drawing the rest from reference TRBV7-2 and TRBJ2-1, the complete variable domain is GAGVSQSPSNKVTEKGKDVELRCDPISGHTALYWYRQSLGQGLEFLIYFQGNSAPDKSGLPSDRFSAERTGGSVSTLTIQRTQQEDSAVYLCASSLERLSGISYNEQFFGPGTRLTVL.

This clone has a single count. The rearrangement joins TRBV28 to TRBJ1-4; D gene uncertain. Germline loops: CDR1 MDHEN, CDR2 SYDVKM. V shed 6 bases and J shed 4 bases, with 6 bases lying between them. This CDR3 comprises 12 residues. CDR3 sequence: CASRTSNEKLFF. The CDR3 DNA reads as TGTGCCAGCAGGACAAGTAATGAAAAACTGTTTTTT.

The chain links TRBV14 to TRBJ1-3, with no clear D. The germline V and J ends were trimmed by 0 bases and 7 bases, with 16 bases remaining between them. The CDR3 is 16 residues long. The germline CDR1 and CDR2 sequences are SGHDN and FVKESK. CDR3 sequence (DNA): TGTGCCAGCAGCCAAGATCTGGTCCTCTCGGGGAACACCATATATTTT. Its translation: CASSQDLVLSGNTIYF.

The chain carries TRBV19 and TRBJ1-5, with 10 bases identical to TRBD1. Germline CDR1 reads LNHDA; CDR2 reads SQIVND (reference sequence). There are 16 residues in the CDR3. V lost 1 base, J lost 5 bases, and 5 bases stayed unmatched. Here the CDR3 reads CASSIGGTGADQPQHF. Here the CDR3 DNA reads TGTGCCAGTAGTATAGGGGGGACAGGGGCGGATCAGCCCCAGCATTTT.

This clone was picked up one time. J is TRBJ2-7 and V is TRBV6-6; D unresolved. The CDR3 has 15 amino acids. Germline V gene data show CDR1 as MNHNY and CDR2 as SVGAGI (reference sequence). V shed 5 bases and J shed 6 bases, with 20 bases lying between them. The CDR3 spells CASSLNAPGLGEQYF. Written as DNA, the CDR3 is TGTGCCAGCAGTCTAAACGCTCCAGGATTGGGCGAGCAGTACTTC.

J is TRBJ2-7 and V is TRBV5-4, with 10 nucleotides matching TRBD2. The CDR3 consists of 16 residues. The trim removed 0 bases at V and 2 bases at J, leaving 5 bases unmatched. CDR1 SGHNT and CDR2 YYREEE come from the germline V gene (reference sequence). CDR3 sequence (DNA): TGTGCCAGCAGCTTGGCCATTAGCGGGGGGCCCTACGAGCAGTACTTC. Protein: CASSLAISGGPYEQYF.

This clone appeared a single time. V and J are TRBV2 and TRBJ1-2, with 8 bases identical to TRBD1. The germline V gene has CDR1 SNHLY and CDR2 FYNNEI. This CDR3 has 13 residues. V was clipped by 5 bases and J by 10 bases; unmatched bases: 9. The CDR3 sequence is CASSSDRDRTYTF. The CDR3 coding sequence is TGTGCCAGCAGTTCAGACCGGGACAGGACCTACACCTTC.